Following are 18 T cell receptor beta chains from one sample sequenced in a study of OX40 agonist ivuxolimab in advanced cancers. Data came from immunoSEQ multiplex PCR; TCRdb stores just in-frame clones and leaves some out. The top ten clones hold roughly 5.4% of a sample with more than 90,000 clones, 84% of them seen once. The sample in question was CD4+ or CD8+ T cells sorted from blood, obtained in a trial of the OX40 agonist ivuxolimab. The receptor source for this set is an adult with an advanced solid tumor such as melanoma, head and neck, liver or kidney cancer.

V gene TRBV4-2 combines with J gene TRBJ1-1; 9 bases match TRBD1. The germline gives CDR1 LGHNA, CDR2 YNFKEQ. V lost 4 bases to trimming and J lost 7 bases; unmatched junction nucleotides: 16. This CDR3 contains 17 residues. The CDR3 DNA is TGTGCCAGCAGCCTCTACTTAACGGGACAGGGTGCATTTGAAGCTTTCTTT. Translation: CASSLYLTGQGAFEAFF.

V is TRBV10-3 and J is TRBJ1-2, with D perhaps TRBD1 (6 bases). Germline V gives CDR1 ENHRY, CDR2 SYGVKD. The CDR3 sequence is 12 residues long. Trimming left V 2 bases short and J 8 bases short, with 9 bases between. CDR3 residues: CAISETGIGYTF. As DNA, the CDR3 is TGTGCCATCAGTGAGACAGGGATCGGCTACACCTTC.

This chain connects TRBV7-2 to TRBJ2-5; 9 bases map to TRBD1. This CDR3 spans 13 amino acids. J was trimmed by 5 bases and V by 10 bases; bases with no gene match: 8. Per the germline V gene, CDR1 is SGHTA and CDR2 is FQGNSA. The CDR3 DNA follows: TGTGCCACCGTACAGGGGGCGGGTGAGACCCAGTACTTC. Protein product: CATVQGAGETQYF.

The chain has TRBV5-1 and TRBJ2-3; 9 nucleotides line up with TRBD1. The CDR3 totals 15 residues. The V segment lost 5 bases and the J segment 2 bases; nucleotides outside the gene matches: 6. Germline V gene data show CDR1 as SGHRS and CDR2 as YFSETQ. The CDR3, as DNA: TGCGCCAGCAGGGGAGGGGACAGGGACACAGATACGCAGTATTTT. Its protein product is CASRGGDRDTDTQYF.

This clone turned up a few times. This sequence joins TRBV7-8 and TRBJ1-3; D call uncertain. The CDR3 has 14 amino acids. V was clipped by 1 base and J by 3 bases, with 7 bases between them. Germline assignment: CDR1 SGHVS and CDR2 FQNEAQ. The CDR3 is CASSLDRFGNTIYF. Here the CDR3 DNA reads TGTGCCAGCAGCTTAGATCGGTTTGGAAACACCATATATTTT.

This chain connects TRBV4-2 to TRBJ2-3; 10 bases align to TRBD2. With V trimmed by 1 base and J by 0 bases, 13 bases remained unmatched. The CDR3 spans 20 residues. The germline V gene has CDR1 LGHNA and CDR2 YNFKEQ. CDR3 coding DNA: TGTGCCAGCAGCCAAGTCGGAACTAGCGGGACTCTCACGAGCACAGATACGCAGTATTTT. Amino acid sequence: CASSQVGTSGTLTSTDTQYF.

The chain is built from TRBV7-3 and TRBJ2-7; 12 bases align to TRBD2. This CDR3 is built from 15 residues. The junction had 5 bases not matched to a gene; V was cut back by 5 bases and J by 3 bases. Per the germline V gene, CDR1 is SGHTA and CDR2 is FQGTGA. CDR3 DNA sequence: TGTGCCAGCAGCCTAGCGGGAGGGTCTAACTACGAGCAGTACTTC. It is translated as CASSLAGGSNYEQYF.

This rearrangement joins TRBV19 to TRBJ2-5; D may be TRBD2 (6 bases). From germline, CDR1 is LNHDA and CDR2 SQIVND (reference sequence). Between the trimmed V and J ends, which lost 4 bases and 4 bases, there was a span of 13 bases. This CDR3 contains 14 residues. The CDR3 sequence is CASSTSVDLETQYF. Written as DNA, the CDR3 is TGTGCCAGTAGTACTAGCGTAGATCTAGAGACCCAGTACTTC.

CDR3 in DNA: TGCGCCAGCAGCCCGGTAGGTGGTAGGGGGACTCGACTCGGGAACACTGAAGCTTTCTTT. Residues: CASSPVGGRGTRLGNTEAFF. This chain joins TRBV4-1 and TRBJ1-1; tentatively, D is TRBD1 (6 bases). Germline CDR1 and CDR2: MGHRA and YSYEKL. V lost 4 bases and J lost 1, with 28 bases in between. The CDR3 runs to 20 residues.

V usage is TRBV4-1 and J usage is TRBJ1-1; no reliable D call. The germline gives CDR1 MGHRA, CDR2 YSYEKL. The CDR3 runs to 13 residues. Trimming shortened V by 0 bases and J by 5 bases, and 7 bases separated the two germline ends. DNA of the CDR3: TGCGCCAGCAGCCAAGATCAGAGGACTGAAGCTTTCTTT. Translating gives CASSQDQRTEAFF.

J is TRBJ2-1 and V is TRBV5-1, with TRBD2 identical over 9 bases. Trimming cost V 0 bases and J 9 bases; bases outside gene matches: 4. CDR1 and CDR2 from the germline V gene are SGHRS and YFSETQ. CDR3 length equals 14 residues. The CDR3 DNA sequence: TGCGCCAGCAGCTTGGCGACTAGCGGAGGTGAGCAGTTCTTC. It translates to CASSLATSGGEQFF.

Concerning this clone itself: The junction shows a germline mismatch at one end, possibly a read error. The chain links TRBV9 to TRBJ2-7; tentative D call: TRBD2 (6 bases). The CDR3 totals 18 residues. Germline values: CDR1 SGDLS, CDR2 YYNGEE. The CDR3: CASSVAIVGGSYSYKQYF. CDR3 bases: TGTGCCAGCAGCGTAGCGATCGTTGGGGGGTCTTACTCCTACAAGCAGTACTTC.

The gene calls are TRBV7-9 and TRBJ1-3, with 9 bases identical to TRBD1. J was trimmed by 4 bases and V by 2 bases; bases with no gene match: 3. The CDR3 is 15 residues long. Germline V gene sequence: CDR1 SEHNR, CDR2 FQNEAQ (reference sequence). CDR3 loop: CASSLRDRVGNTIYF. CDR3 bases: TGTGCCAGCAGCTTAAGGGACAGGGTCGGAAACACCATATATTTT.

The V gene is TRBV14, the J gene TRBJ2-6; D not certain. The CDR3 totals 14 residues. Germline loops: CDR1 SGHDN, CDR2 FVKESK. Trimming removed 4 bases at V and 0 bases at J, with 4 bases between. The CDR3 spells CASSPSSGANVLTF. For the CDR3, the DNA is TGTGCCAGCAGCCCCAGCTCTGGGGCCAACGTCCTGACTTTC.

The rearrangement links TRBV7-9 to TRBJ1-6; no reliable D call. V dropped 10 bases and J dropped 4 bases, with 17 bases sitting between them. The germline CDR1 and CDR2 sequences are SEHNR and FQNEAQ (reference sequence). The CDR3 consists of 15 residues. CDR3 sequence reads: CATPGGDGYNSPLHF. DNA for the CDR3: TGTGCCACCCCTGGCGGGGATGGGTATAATTCACCCCTCCACTTT.

In regard to this clone: The sample carries other DNA sequences with the same CDR3. This chain links TRBV18 with TRBJ2-5; 8 nucleotides agree with TRBD2. Unmatched junction bases numbered 4, after V lost 3 bases and J lost 4 bases. Germline assignment: CDR1 KGHSH and CDR2 LQKENI. The CDR3 sequence is 14 residues long. In DNA form, the CDR3 reads TGTGCCAGCTCACCTGGACTAGCTGGAGAGACCCAGTACTTC. Its translation is CASSPGLAGETQYF.

The genes are TRBV27 and TRBJ2-1, with D perhaps TRBD2 (5 bases). CDR1 MNHEY and CDR2 SMNVEV come from the germline V gene (reference sequence). V was pared by 0 bases and J by 6 bases, with 12 bases between. This CDR3 has 15 amino acids. CDR3 sequence: CASSLSASLFNEQFF. The CDR3 DNA reads as TGTGCCAGCAGTTTATCGGCTAGCTTGTTCAATGAGCAGTTCTTC.

V is TRBV12-5 and J is TRBJ1-5; 7 bases match TRBD1. Germline CDR1 LGHNT, CDR2 FRNRAP. The CDR3 is 14 residues long. V was pared by 2 bases and J by 5 bases, with 3 bases of the junction left unmatched. CDR3 sequence reads: CASGLRGQDQPQHF. The DNA of the CDR3 is TGTGCTAGTGGTTTGAGAGGACAGGATCAGCCCCAGCATTTT.